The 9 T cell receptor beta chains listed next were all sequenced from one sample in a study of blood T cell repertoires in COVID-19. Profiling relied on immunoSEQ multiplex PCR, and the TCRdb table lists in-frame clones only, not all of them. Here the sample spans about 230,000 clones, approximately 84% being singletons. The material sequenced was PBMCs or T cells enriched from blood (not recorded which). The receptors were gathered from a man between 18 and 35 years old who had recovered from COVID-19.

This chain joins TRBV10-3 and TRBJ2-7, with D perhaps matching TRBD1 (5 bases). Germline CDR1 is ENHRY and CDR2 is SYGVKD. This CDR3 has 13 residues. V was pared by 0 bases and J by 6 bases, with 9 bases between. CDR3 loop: CAISESKGIEQYF. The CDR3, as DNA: TGTGCCATCAGTGAGTCGAAGGGGATCGAGCAGTACTTC.

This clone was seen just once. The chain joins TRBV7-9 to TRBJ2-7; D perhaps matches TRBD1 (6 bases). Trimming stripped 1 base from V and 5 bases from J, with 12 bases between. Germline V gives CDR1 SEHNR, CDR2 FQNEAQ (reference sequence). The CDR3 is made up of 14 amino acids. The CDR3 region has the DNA TGTGCCAGCAGCTTAGGGGGGACAATCGACGAGCAGTACTTC. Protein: CASSLGGTIDEQYF. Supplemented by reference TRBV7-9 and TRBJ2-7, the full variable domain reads DTGVSQNPRHKITKRGQNVTFRCDPISEHNRLYWYRQTLGQGPEFLTYFQNEAQLEKSRLLSDRFSAERPKGSFSTLEIQRTEQGDSAMYLCASSLGGTIDEQYFGPGTRLTVT.

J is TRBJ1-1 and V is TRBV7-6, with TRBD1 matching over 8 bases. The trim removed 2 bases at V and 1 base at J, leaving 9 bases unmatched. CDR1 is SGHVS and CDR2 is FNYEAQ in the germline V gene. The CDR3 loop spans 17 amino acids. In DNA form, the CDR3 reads TGTGCCAGCAGCTTATTGCCCCCGGGACAGGCGAACACTGAAGCTTTCTTT. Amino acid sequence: CASSLLPPGQANTEAFF.

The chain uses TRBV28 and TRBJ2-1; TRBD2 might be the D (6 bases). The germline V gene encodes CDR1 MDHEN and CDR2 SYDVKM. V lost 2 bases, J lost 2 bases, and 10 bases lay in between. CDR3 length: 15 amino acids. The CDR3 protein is CASSLPPGAYNEQFF. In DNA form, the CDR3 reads TGTGCCAGCAGTTTACCCCCGGGGGCCTACAATGAGCAGTTCTTC.

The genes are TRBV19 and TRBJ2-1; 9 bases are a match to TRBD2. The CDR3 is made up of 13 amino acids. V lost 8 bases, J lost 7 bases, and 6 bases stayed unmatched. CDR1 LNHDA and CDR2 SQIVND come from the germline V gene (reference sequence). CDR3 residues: CASDSGRGNEQFF. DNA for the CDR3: TGTGCCAGTGATAGCGGGAGAGGAAATGAGCAGTTCTTC.

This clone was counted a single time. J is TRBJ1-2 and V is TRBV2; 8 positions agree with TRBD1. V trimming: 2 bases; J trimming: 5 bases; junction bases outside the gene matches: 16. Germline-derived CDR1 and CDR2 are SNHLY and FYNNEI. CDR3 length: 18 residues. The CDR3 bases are TGTGCCAGCAGTGAAAGTCGGGCAGGGGGCCCCCAGCCTTATGGCTACACCTTC. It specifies CASSESRAGGPQPYGYTF.

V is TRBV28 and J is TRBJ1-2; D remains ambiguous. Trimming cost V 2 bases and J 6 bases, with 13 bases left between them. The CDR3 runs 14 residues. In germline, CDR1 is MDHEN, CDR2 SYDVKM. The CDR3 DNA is TGTGCCAGCAGTTTAAACCAGGAAGTTGATGGCTACACCTTC. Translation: CASSLNQEVDGYTF.

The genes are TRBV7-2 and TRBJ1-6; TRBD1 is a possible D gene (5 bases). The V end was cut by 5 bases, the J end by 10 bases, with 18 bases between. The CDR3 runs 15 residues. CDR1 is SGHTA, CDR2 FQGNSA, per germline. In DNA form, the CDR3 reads TGTGCCAGCAGCCCAATGGGGGGTTCACACTCACCCCTCCACTTT. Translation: CASSPMGGSHSPLHF.

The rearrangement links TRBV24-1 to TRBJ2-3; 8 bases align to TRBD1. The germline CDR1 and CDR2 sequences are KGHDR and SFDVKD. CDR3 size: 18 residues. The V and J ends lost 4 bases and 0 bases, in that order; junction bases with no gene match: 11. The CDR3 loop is CATSEDRGAATSTDTQYF. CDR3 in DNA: TGTGCCACCAGTGAAGACAGGGGAGCCGCGACAAGCACAGATACGCAGTATTTT.